This T cell receptor beta chain was recorded in a study of T-cell memory formation after mild COVID-19. This clonotype was counted between two and nine times. The V gene lost 10 bases and the J gene lost 4 bases, with 14 bases spanning the gap. Looked up from germline, CDR1 is ENHRY and CDR2 is SYGVKD. There are 12 residues in the CDR3. TCRdb reanalysed the 5' RACE reads using MiXCR and keeps one entry per CDR3 protein. The sample has 150,000 to 200,000 distinct CDR3 sequences, about 14% seen once. This TCR was recovered from an adult woman who had mild COVID-19 (a few samples of this study predate the infection). Cell type and time point are not known. This chain uses TRBV10-3 with TRBJ2-7, with TRBD2 as a possible D gene (6 bases). Sequencing input: PBMCs or a T cell subset sorted from them (not recorded which). For the CDR3, the DNA is TGTGCCACCAGGAGGGGTACATACGAGCAGTACTTC. It specifies CATRRGTYEQYF.